Below, 24 T cell receptor beta chains from the same sample are listed, as sequenced in a study of T cells in Graves' hyperthyroidism and ophthalmopathy. Amplification of TCR beta CDR3 regions was performed using RNA transcripts as template. Researchers ran a first-round RT-PCR on the TCR CDR3 using the HTBI primer set. TCRdb redid the calling of the multiplex PCR reads with MiXCR, one entry per CDR3 protein. Of approximately 250,000 distinct CDR3 sequences detected, approximately 25% appear once; the ten largest clones hold 35%. The sample comprised blood. All receptors come from a woman in her thirties or forties with Graves' ophthalmopathy.

V usage is TRBV19 and J usage is TRBJ1-1; TRBD1 matches 10 bases. The CDR3 length is 21 residues. The V segment lost 6 bases and the J segment 1 base; nucleotides outside the gene matches: 23. Germline V gene lookup returns CDR1 LNHDA and CDR2 SQIVND (reference sequence). DNA for the CDR3: TGTGCCAGTAGATTCCTCTACCAACAACCCCCCGGGACAGGGGAGAACACTGAAGCTTTCTTT. This encodes CASRFLYQQPPGTGENTEAFF.

The table lists this clonotype with many counts. The chain has TRBV15 and TRBJ1-3, with unresolved D. CDR3 size: 16 residues. Looked up from germline, CDR1 is LNHNV and CDR2 is YYDKDF (reference sequence). V was cut by 0 bases and J by 0 bases, with 9 bases left in between. CDR3: CATSRDQAGSGNTIYF. CDR3 in DNA: TGTGCCACCAGCAGAGATCAGGCCGGCTCTGGAAACACCATATATTTT.

This clonotype was observed at least ten times. The rearrangement uses TRBV12-3 or TRBV12-4 and TRBJ2-5, with 9 bases that match TRBD2. CDR3 size: 15 residues. Trimming cost V 2 bases and J 5 bases; bases outside gene matches: 6. CDR3 sequence: CASSLLAGARETQYF. Written as DNA, the CDR3 is TGTGCCAGCAGTTTATTAGCGGGAGCCAGGGAGACCCAGTACTTC.

The chain uses TRBV28 and TRBJ1-5, with 9 bases matching TRBD1. The CDR3 sequence is 13 residues long. Germline V gene data show CDR1 as MDHEN and CDR2 as SYDVKM. J gave up 4 bases and V 8 bases, and 3 bases lay outside the gene matches. The CDR3 bases are TGTGCCAGCTTGGGACAGGGAAATCAGCCCCAGCATTTT. Encoded protein: CASLGQGNQPQHF. Filled out from reference TRBV28 and TRBJ1-5, the complete variable domain reads DVKVTQSSRYLVKRTGEKVFLECVQDMDHENMFWYRQDPGLGLRLIYFSYDVKMKEKGDIPEGYSVSREKKERFSLILESASTNQTSMYLCASLGQGNQPQHFGDGTRLSIL.

This clonotype was seen at least ten times. The V gene is TRBV6-1, the J gene TRBJ2-2; D not resolved. The CDR3 consists of 16 residues. Per the germline V gene, CDR1 is MNHNS and CDR2 is SASEGT. V gave up 3 bases and J gave up 2 bases, with 13 bases separating them. The CDR3 here is CASSDFRGANTGELFF. The CDR3 bases are TGTGCCAGCAGTGATTTCCGCGGAGCAAACACCGGGGAGCTGTTTTTT.

The gene calls are TRBV6-2 or TRBV6-3 and TRBJ2-7, with 11 bases identical to TRBD2. J was trimmed by 2 bases and V by 6 bases; bases with no gene match: 6. Germline loops: CDR1 MNHEY, CDR2 SVGEGT. The CDR3 has 15 amino acids. For the CDR3, the DNA is TGTGCCAGCAGGCCACCGGGACTAGCGGCCTACGAGCAGTACTTC. Protein product: CASRPPGLAAYEQYF.

There are many counts of this clonotype. This sequence joins TRBV11-2 and TRBJ2-6; D not resolved. Germline loops: CDR1 SGHAT, CDR2 FQNNGV. This CDR3 region has 16 residues. Trimming cost V 4 bases and J 5 bases, with 15 bases left between them. CDR3 sequence: CASSSRPRPRANVLTF. CDR3 coding DNA: TGTGCCAGCAGCTCTAGGCCCCGGCCTAGGGCCAACGTCCTGACTTTC.

Turning to this clonotype: A much larger clone differs from this one at a single base, so this may be a read error. This chain connects TRBV9 to TRBJ1-1; D is possibly TRBD1 (6 bases). Germline values: CDR1 SGDLS, CDR2 YYNGEE. The CDR3 runs 15 residues. Trimming left V 4 bases short and J 7 bases short, with 20 bases between. The CDR3 is CASSPGSGEDGEAFF. The CDR3 nucleotides are TGTGCCAGCAGCCCCGGGTCAGGGGAAGACGGTGAAGCTTTCTTT.

The V call is TRBV12-3 or TRBV12-4, the J call TRBJ2-7; D not certain. This CDR3 has 11 residues. Trimming stripped 8 bases from V and 1 base from J, with 6 bases between. CDR3 in DNA: TGTGCCAGCGCGAATTCCTACGAGCAGTACTTC. This gives the protein CASANSYEQYF.

This clonotype has ten or more counts. The chain has TRBV2 and TRBJ1-5; possibly TRBD1 for D (6 bases). The V gene's germline CDR1 is SNHLY and CDR2 FYNNEI. This CDR3 spans 16 amino acids. V lost 4 bases to trimming and J lost 5 bases, with 18 bases between them. CDR3 nucleotide sequence: TGTGCCAGCAGTGGGGGGCGGGGGGCAGTGGATCAGCCCCAGCATTTT. Protein: CASSGGRGAVDQPQHF.

Worth noting for this clonotype: A read error may produce the germline difference seen at one junction end. The chain links TRBV24-1 to TRBJ1-2, with no clear D. CDR1 KGHDR and CDR2 SFDVKD come from the germline V gene. The CDR3 runs to 13 residues. The CDR3 reads CASSDWGHYGYTF. CDR3 coding DNA: TGTGCCAGCAGTGATTGGGGTCACTATGGCTACACCTTC.

This clonotype has a count of ten or more. The CDR3: CASWGTGVTEAFF. The DNA of the CDR3 is TGCGCCAGTTGGGGGACAGGGGTGACTGAAGCTTTCTTT. This chain links TRBV5-1 with TRBJ1-1, with 10 bases lining up with TRBD1. The V and J ends lost 8 bases and 5 bases, in that order; junction bases with no gene match: 6. This CDR3 comprises 13 residues. Germline assignment: CDR1 SGHRS and CDR2 YFSETQ.

This clonotype was counted many times. The CDR3 DNA reads as TGTGCCAGCAGCGCGCGAAACTCTTATGGCTACACCTTC. Translation: CASSARNSYGYTF. This chain links TRBV9 with TRBJ1-2; D is uncertain. Per germline, CDR1 SGDLS and CDR2 YYNGEE. Trimming left V 3 bases short and J 5 bases short, with 11 bases between. This CDR3 is built from 13 residues.

This clonotype was detected ten times or more. The J gene is TRBJ2-7, the V gene TRBV3-1, with D perhaps TRBD2 (6 bases). Looked up from germline, CDR1 is LGHDT and CDR2 is YNNKEL (reference sequence). The CDR3 runs 14 residues. V lost 6 bases and J lost 6, with 18 bases in between. CDR3 nucleotides: TGTGCCAGCAGTCTAGAAAATGGGACTCCCGAGCAGTACTTC. As protein: CASSLENGTPEQYF.

This clonotype occurred many times. The CDR3 DNA sequence: TGTGCCAGCAGTTTTTCCGTCAGGGCCAAGAGGGGCACTGAAGCTTTCTTT. Translated: CASSFSVRAKRGTEAFF. The rearrangement links TRBV28 to TRBJ1-1; perhaps TRBD1 as D (5 bases). The CDR3 has 17 amino acids. Germline CDR1 MDHEN, CDR2 SYDVKM. The V end was cut by 3 bases, the J end by 4 bases, with 21 bases between.

The chain joins TRBV7-3 to TRBJ1-1; D perhaps matches TRBD1 (5 bases). There are 14 residues in the CDR3. Trimming cost V 6 bases and J 2 bases, with 13 bases left between them. The germline CDR1 and CDR2 sequences are SGHTA and FQGTGA. The DNA for the CDR3 is TGTGCCAGCAGAGCCCAGGGTGGCAACACTGAAGCTTTCTTT. Translated, it gives CASRAQGGNTEAFF.

This clonotype was seen at least ten times. The chain carries TRBV6-5 and TRBJ2-6; D is unresolved. Trimming removed 1 base from V and 3 bases from J, with 7 bases in between. CDR3 length: 15 amino acids. Germline V lookup: CDR1 MNHEY, CDR2 SVGAGI. The CDR3 reads CASSYWGSGANVLTF. The DNA of the CDR3 is TGTGCCAGCAGTTACTGGGGAAGTGGGGCCAACGTCCTGACTTTC.

This clonotype was counted between two and nine times. The chain carries TRBV3-1 and TRBJ2-2, with 8 nucleotides matching TRBD2. The CDR3 loop spans 16 amino acids. V was pared by 3 bases and J by 6 bases, with 9 bases of the junction left unmatched. Germline CDR1 reads LGHDT; CDR2 reads YNNKEL (reference sequence). As DNA, the CDR3 is TGTGCCAGCAGCCATACTAGCGGACCCCATTCCGGGGAGCTGTTTTTT. Protein sequence: CASSHTSGPHSGELFF. Using reference TRBV3-1 and TRBJ2-2 for the parts outside the CDR3, the full variable domain is DTAVSQTPKYLVTQMGNDKSIKCEQNLGHDTMYWYKQDSKKFLKIMFSYNNKELIINETVPNRFSPKSPDKAHLNLHINSLELGDSAVYFCASSHTSGPHSGELFFGEGSRLTVL.

This clonotype was observed at least ten times. The V call is TRBV29-1, the J call TRBJ2-7; 7 nucleotides match TRBD2. The germline V gene has CDR1 SQVTM and CDR2 ANQGSEA. The CDR3 consists of 12 residues. V shed 7 bases and J 6 bases; nucleotides not matched to a gene: 9. CDR3 DNA sequence: TGCAGCGCCCCGGGGAGGGCGGGCGAGCAGTACTTC. It encodes CSAPGRAGEQYF.

This clonotype was detected ten times or more. This chain uses TRBV15 with TRBJ1-6; no firm D call. Per germline, CDR1 LNHNV and CDR2 YYDKDF (reference sequence). V gave up 8 bases and J gave up 7 bases, with 12 bases separating them. The CDR3 extends over 13 amino acids. Here the CDR3 reads CATRSMGNSPLHF. The CDR3 bases are TGTGCCACCCGCTCAATGGGGAATTCACCCCTCCACTTT.

Of note for this clonotype: This clone may be a read error of a much larger clone one base away. The J gene is TRBJ1-1, the V gene TRBV4-2; D is perhaps TRBD1 (5 bases). Germline V gives CDR1 LGHNA, CDR2 YNFKEQ. This CDR3 comprises 17 residues. This CDR3 is CASIQDFQGIGNTEAFF. The CDR3 coding sequence is TGTGCCAGCATCCAAGATTTTCAGGGCATCGGAAACACTGAAGCTTTCTTT.

The rearrangement uses TRBV6-5 and TRBJ1-2; tentative D call: TRBD1 (5 bases). Trimming took 4 bases from V and 8 from J, leaving 11 bases between them. CDR3 size: 12 residues. In germline, CDR1 is MNHEY, CDR2 SVGAGI. Here the CDR3 DNA reads TGTGCCAGCAGTTTACGGCAGGGAGGCTACACCTTC. Translation: CASSLRQGGYTF.

The table lists this clonotype with many counts. CDR3 nucleotide sequence: TGTGCCAGCAGCGCGGACAGGGGGATTTCGGGGGGCTACACCTTC. Translating gives CASSADRGISGGYTF. The chain carries TRBV2 and TRBJ1-2; 10 positions match TRBD1. The CDR3 consists of 15 residues. V was clipped by 6 bases and J by 8 bases; unmatched bases: 12. From germline, CDR1 is SNHLY and CDR2 FYNNEI.

Ten or more counts support this clonotype. The chain links TRBV27 to TRBJ2-4, with TRBD1 matching 8 bases. The CDR3 sequence is 14 residues long. V lost 7 bases and J lost 1; bases outside the gene matches: 3. Per germline, CDR1 MNHEY and CDR2 SMNVEV (reference sequence). The CDR3 nucleotides are TGTGCCAGCAAGGACAGGGTTGCCAAAAACATTCAGTACTTC. Amino acid sequence: CASKDRVAKNIQYF.